The following is a T cell receptor beta chain sequence with its context. No antigen is known for it. The record originates from a study of T cell responses to AZD1222 COVID-19 vaccine. This CDR3 is 16 amino acids long. CDR1 and CDR2 (germline): MGHRA, YSYEKL. The V end lost 0 bases, the J end lost 6 bases, and 17 bases lay between the germline ends. TCRdb's copy holds only in-frame clones and misses some; the assay was immunoSEQ multiplex PCR. The sample has some 96,000 clones; around 87% are singletons. General study results and limits: The number of AZD1222 recipients seropositive at baseline was only five to seven. Donors were largely white British and mainly female; clonal diversity was possibly underestimated. CD4 TCRs associated with vaccination spanned spike, dominating at 160-218 and 743-854.

The specimen comprised peripheral blood, sampled on day 0 of MenACWY control vaccination. The chain joins TRBV4-1 to TRBJ1-2; D is perhaps TRBD1 (5 bases). The receptor's source is an adult in good health. In nucleotides, the CDR3 is TGCGCCAGCAGCCAAGAAGACGGGGCCGGGTGGAATGGCTACACCTTC. It is translated as CASSQEDGAGWNGYTF.